This T cell receptor beta chain emerged from a study of naive and memory T cell subsets. General study results and limits: There was no ground truth to check naive and memory subset results.

As regards this clonotype: Its target is not known.

An equimolar mix of two oligonucleotides served as the beta constant-region primer for TRBC1 and TRBC2. Via MiXCR, TCRdb re-called the UMI-ligation and nested PCR reads, giving one row per CDR3 protein. Of 120,000 to 150,000 distinct CDR3 sequences listed, over 15% are singletons. The CDR3 sequence is 14 residues long. The V end lost 5 bases, the J end lost 7 bases, and 14 bases lay between the germline ends. The clonotype originates from a human donor in good health. This chain joins TRBV12-3 or TRBV12-4 and TRBJ1-4, with TRBD1 as a possible D gene (5 bases). The sample consisted of naive CD4+ T cells from blood. Here the CDR3 reads CASSTQRTLEKLFF. CDR3 sequence (DNA): TGTGCCAGCAGTACTCAAAGGACACTTGAAAAACTGTTTTTT.